Listed below are T cell receptor beta chains from one sample, sequenced in a study of cytotoxic CD8 clonotypes in ibrutinib-treated CLL. The table came from immunoSEQ multiplex PCR; TCRdb's copy has only in-frame clones and leaves some out. This table holds approximately 45,000 clones, over 60% found once. Source: PBMCs, taken after 12 months of ibrutinib treatment. The receptors originated from a human donor with chronic lymphocytic leukemia. Each CDR3 is given with its conserved first and last residue. A D gene is named only where the DNA matches it firmly. Not every row has a clone size; where given, it reads once, few, many or a size class.

d_gene	abundance	v_gene	j_gene	CDR3aa	CDR3nt
-	-	TRBV19	TRBJ1-2	CASSIDSEVNYGYTF	TGTGCCAGTAGTATTGATAGCGAAGTAAACTATGGCTACACCTTC
TRBD2	-	TRBV2	TRBJ2-3	CASIREGGPTDTQYF	TGTGCCAGCATACGTGAGGGAGGGCCCACAGATACGCAGTATTTT
-	-	TRBV15	TRBJ2-7	CATSAGAGTGDYEQYF	TGTGCCACCAGCGCGGGAGCCGGGACAGGTGACTACGAGCAGTACTTC
-	once	TRBV4-2	TRBJ2-1	CASSQDEGEPYNEQFF	TGTGCCAGCAGCCAAGACGAGGGAGAGCCCTACAATGAGCAGTTCTTC
-	-	TRBV5-1	TRBJ1-1	CASSLAGVGTEAFF	TGCGCCAGCAGCTTGGCGGGGGTGGGCACTGAAGCTTTCTTT
TRBD1	few	TRBV28	TRBJ2-5	CASSLRDRGFGETQYF	TGTGCCAGCAGTTTGAGGGACAGGGGGTTCGGAGAGACCCAGTACTTC
TRBD1	-	TRBV11-2	TRBJ1-1	CASSLGTGGNTEAFF	TGTGCCAGCAGCTTGGGGACAGGGGGGAACACTGAAGCTTTCTTT
-	-	TRBV25-1	TRBJ1-1	CASSQGRRTEAFF	TGTGCCAGCAGTCAGGGACGACGCACTGAAGCTTTCTTT
-	-	TRBV6-4	TRBJ1-1	CASSRAGTQNTEAFF	TGTGCCAGCAGCCGCGCTGGGACACAGAACACTGAAGCTTTCTTT
-	-	TRBV6-1	TRBJ2-4	CASRPDSRGNIQYF	TGTGCCAGCAGGCCGGACAGTCGGGGAAACATTCAGTACTTC
-	-	TRBV27	TRBJ1-4	CASSLQAGSGGNEKLFF	TGTGCCAGCAGTTTACAGGCAGGGAGCGGAGGTAATGAAAAACTGTTTTTT
-	-	TRBV11-3	TRBJ2-1	CASSPTWASYNEQFF	TGTGCCAGCAGCCCTACTTGGGCCTCCTACAATGAGCAGTTCTTC
-	-	TRBV5-4	TRBJ1-4	CASSPGQQRVEKLFF	TGTGCCAGCAGCCCCGGACAGCAACGGGTTGAAAAACTGTTTTTT
TRBD2	-	TRBV27	TRBJ2-3	CASSLWGGVVADTQYF	TGTGCCAGCAGTTTATGGGGGGGAGTGGTTGCCGATACGCAGTATTTT
-	-	TRBV5-6	TRBJ1-1	CASSLAGRGTEAFF	TGTGCCAGCAGCTTGGCCGGGAGGGGGACTGAAGCTTTCTTT
-	-	TRBV5-1	TRBJ2-7	CASSLAGRRSYEQYF	TGCGCCAGCAGCTTGGCCGGCAGGAGATCCTACGAGCAGTACTTC
-	-	TRBV7-9	TRBJ1-1	CASSPIAGGNTEAFF	TGTGCCAGCAGCCCTATCGCAGGAGGGAACACTGAAGCTTTCTTT
TRBD2	-	TRBV11-3	TRBJ2-1	CASSSSGGMYNEQFF	TGTGCCAGCAGTTCTAGCGGGGGGATGTACAATGAGCAGTTCTTC
-	-	TRBV11-2	TRBJ2-7	CASSLSVASYEQYF	TGTGCCAGCAGCTTATCCGTTGCCTCCTACGAGCAGTACTTC
-	-	TRBV2	TRBJ2-7	CASSSPGVSYEQYF	TGTGCCAGCAGTTCCCCCGGGGTGTCCTACGAGCAGTACTTC
-	-	TRBV5-1	TRBJ1-2	CASSLTQSANYGYTF	TGCGCCAGCAGCTTGACCCAGTCAGCTAACTATGGCTACACCTTC
-	-	TRBV6-4	TRBJ2-7	CASSDQRDIRYEQYF	TGTGCCAGCAGTGACCAGAGAGACATCCGCTACGAGCAGTACTTC
-	-	TRBV5-6	TRBJ1-5	CASSLASGQPQHF	TGTGCCAGCAGCTTGGCGTCGGGTCAGCCCCAGCATTTT